The 8 T cell receptor beta chains below come from one sample, sequenced in a study of blood T cell repertoires in COVID-19. Clones were read by immunoSEQ multiplex PCR, and TCRdb kept only the in-frame ones, dropping some. The table lists 110,000 to 150,000 clones, 65% to 85% of them singletons. The sample comprised peripheral blood. Receptors were obtained from a human donor in a cohort sampled during active COVID-19.

CDR3 DNA: TGTGCCATCAGTCAGGGAACAGGCTCCTACGAGCAGTACTTC. Residues: CAISQGTGSYEQYF. The chain is built from TRBV10-3 and TRBJ2-7; D possibly corresponds to TRBD1 (5 bases). CDR1 and CDR2 (germline): ENHRY, SYGVKD. The CDR3 totals 14 residues. V lost 5 bases and J 0 bases, leaving 11 bases between the germline ends.

The chain joins TRBV7-2 to TRBJ1-5, with D uncertain. This CDR3 has 15 amino acids. Trimming took off 1 base at V and 1 base at J, with 8 bases between the two ends. Germline-derived CDR1 and CDR2 are SGHTA and FQGNSA. The chain's CDR3 is CASSLGVGSNQPQHF. The CDR3 region has the DNA TGTGCCAGCAGCTTAGGGGTCGGGAGCAATCAGCCCCAGCATTTT.

This sequence joins TRBV6-5 and TRBJ1-5; D unresolved. V lost 6 bases and J 0 bases, leaving 12 bases between the germline ends. The CDR3 totals 15 residues. Germline V gene data show CDR1 as MNHEY and CDR2 as SVGAGI. The CDR3, as DNA: TGTGCCAGCAGACCCCTCGGGAGTAGCAATCAGCCCCAGCATTTT. Translation: CASRPLGSSNQPQHF.

The rearrangement joins TRBV3-1 (or the pseudogene TRBV3-2) to TRBJ2-3, with 9 bases matching TRBD1. The CDR3 runs 15 residues. Germline assignment: CDR1 LGHDT and CDR2 YNNKEL (reference sequence). V lost 4 bases and J lost 2; bases outside the gene matches: 4. The DNA for the CDR3 is TGTGCCAGCAGCCCTAGGGACAGGGACACAGATACGCAGTATTTT. This sequence encodes CASSPRDRDTDTQYF.

The V call is TRBV18, the J call TRBJ1-3, with TRBD1 identical over 7 bases. V trimming: 1 base; J trimming: 7 bases; junction bases outside the gene matches: 7. CDR1 is KGHSH and CDR2 is LQKENI in the germline V gene. The CDR3 length is 15 residues. CDR3 sequence: CASSPLETGINTIYF. In nucleotides, the CDR3 is TGTGCCAGCTCACCACTCGAGACAGGGATCAACACCATATATTTT.

The rearrangement links TRBV20-1 to TRBJ2-7; possibly TRBD1 for D (5 bases). V gave up 6 bases and J gave up 7 bases, with 13 bases separating them. Germline V gene lookup returns CDR1 DFQATT and CDR2 SNEGSKA (reference sequence). The CDR3 loop spans 11 amino acids. This CDR3 reads CSATGPGEQYF. Written as DNA, the CDR3 is TGCAGTGCAACAGGCCCCGGGGAGCAGTACTTC.

The V call is TRBV7-8, the J call TRBJ1-1; D remains unclear. The CDR3 totals 17 residues. V gave up 2 bases and J gave up 0 bases, with 16 bases separating them. CDR1 and CDR2 (germline): SGHVS, FQNEAQ. The CDR3 bases are TGTGCCAGCAGCTTATTTAGCAGTCCAATCTTGAACACTGAAGCTTTCTTT. Translating gives CASSLFSSPILNTEAFF.

V is TRBV9 and J is TRBJ1-2; 8 bases line up with TRBD1. CDR3 length: 14 amino acids. The V and J ends lost 0 bases and 4 bases, in that order; junction bases with no gene match: 2. Germline V gene lookup returns CDR1 SGDLS and CDR2 YYNGEE. The CDR3, as DNA: TGTGCCAGCAGCGTAGCTGGGACAGGCTATGGCTACACCTTC. Amino acids: CASSVAGTGYGYTF.